These 14 T cell receptor beta chains were all obtained from the same sample, sequenced in a study of cytomegalovirus exposure and HLA in healthy donors. Assay used: immunoSEQ multiplex PCR; TCRdb lists only in-frame clones, some missing. The repertoire has approximately 58,000 clones, 90% to 95% of them found once; the top ten carry around 2.2%. The sample was PBMCs. The receptors derive from a woman aged 25 to 39 in good health and CMV-seronegative.

The J gene is TRBJ1-1, the V gene TRBV11-2; no clear D. There are 14 residues in the CDR3. V gave up 7 bases and J gave up 5 bases, with 17 bases separating them. The germline V gene encodes CDR1 SGHAT and CDR2 FQNNGV. The CDR3 DNA follows: TGTGCCAGCACCCCTCTATTGGGAGGGACTGAAGCTTTCTTT. Its protein is CASTPLLGGTEAFF.

The chain couples TRBV4-1 to TRBJ2-1; TRBD2 agrees at 8 bases. Trimming cost V 1 base and J 4 bases; bases outside gene matches: 9. CDR1 is MGHRA, CDR2 YSYEKL, per germline. The CDR3 extends over 17 amino acids. The CDR3 is CASSQGQAGAGYNEQFF. The CDR3, as DNA: TGCGCCAGCAGCCAAGGACAAGCGGGAGCGGGGTACAATGAGCAGTTCTTC.

The CDR3 sequence is CASSQDLPSGTRNEQFF. The CDR3, as DNA: TGCGCCAGCAGCCAAGACTTGCCTAGCGGTACTCGGAATGAGCAGTTCTTC. The rearrangement joins TRBV4-3 to TRBJ2-1; TRBD2 aligns across 7 bases. The CDR3 has 17 amino acids. Germline lookup yields CDR1 LGHNA and CDR2 YSLEER. V lost 0 bases to trimming and J lost 7 bases; unmatched junction nucleotides: 12.

The V call is TRBV30, the J call TRBJ2-1, with 11 bases aligning to TRBD2. The V gene's germline CDR1 is GTSNPN and CDR2 SVGIG (reference sequence). V lost 4 bases to trimming and J lost 4 bases; unmatched junction nucleotides: 6. The CDR3 covers 15 residues. This CDR3 is CAWKGLAGGYNEQFF. The CDR3 DNA reads TGTGCCTGGAAAGGTCTAGCGGGAGGTTACAATGAGCAGTTCTTC.

This clone has only one observation. This chain joins TRBV5-5 and TRBJ1-5; TRBD1 is a possible D gene (6 bases). The V end was cut by 0 bases, the J end by 6 bases, with 19 bases between. The CDR3 covers 17 residues. CDR1 is SGHKS and CDR2 is YYEKEE in the germline V gene (reference sequence). Written as DNA, the CDR3 is TGTGCCAGCAGCTTGGAAAGTCTAGGACAGCATTTTCAGCCCCAGCATTTT. It yields the protein CASSLESLGQHFQPQHF.

This rearrangement joins TRBV18 to TRBJ2-5, with unresolved D. The CDR3 is 13 amino acids. Germline V gene sequence: CDR1 KGHSH, CDR2 LQKENI. V lost 3 bases to trimming and J lost 2 bases, with 7 bases between them. CDR3 bases: TGTGCCAGCTCACCCGGTTCTCAAGAGACCCAGTACTTC. It is translated as CASSPGSQETQYF.

The gene calls are TRBV25-1 and TRBJ1-1; maybe TRBD1 (5 bases). This CDR3 comprises 13 residues. Trimming removed 7 bases at V and 6 bases at J, with 15 bases between. Germline V CDR1 and CDR2: MGHDK, SYGVNS. In nucleotides, the CDR3 is TGTGCCAGCAATTCAGGGCTCAACGCTGAAGCTTTCTTT. Translation: CASNSGLNAEAFF.

This sequence joins TRBV30 and TRBJ1-2; a weak D match, TRBD1 (6 bases). Trimming removed 5 bases from V and 0 bases from J, with 13 bases in between. CDR1 and CDR2 (germline): GTSNPN, SVGIG (reference sequence). This CDR3 is 14 amino acids long. The CDR3 loop reads CAWVPQGTNYGYTF. The CDR3 region has the DNA TGTGCCTGGGTCCCCCAGGGGACTAACTATGGCTACACCTTC.

The rearrangement links TRBV30 to TRBJ1-5, with 8 positions matching TRBD1. Germline V gives CDR1 GTSNPN, CDR2 SVGIG (reference sequence). V was pared by 5 bases and J by 2 bases, with 5 bases of the junction left unmatched. The CDR3 covers 14 residues. The CDR3 DNA is TGTGCCTGGGGCCCGGGACAGGGCAATCAGCCCCAGCATTTT. Its translation is CAWGPGQGNQPQHF.

The CDR3, as DNA: TGTGCCTGGAACGGGTTCAAACGGGGCACTGAAGCTTTCTTT. It encodes CAWNGFKRGTEAFF. The rearrangement links TRBV30 to TRBJ1-1; D is uncertain. Germline V gene sequence: CDR1 GTSNPN, CDR2 SVGIG (reference sequence). The length of the CDR3 is 14 residues. V lost 4 bases and J lost 4, with 16 bases in between.

The rearrangement uses TRBV7-6 and TRBJ1-3; the D is unclear. V was trimmed by 5 bases and J by 2 bases, leaving 19 bases between them. Germline CDR1 SGHVS, CDR2 FNYEAQ. CDR3 length: 17 residues. CDR3 in amino acids: CASSPRPGIGPGNTIYF. The DNA of the CDR3 is TGTGCCAGCAGCCCCCGACCGGGTATCGGTCCTGGAAACACCATATATTTT.

The chain uses TRBV29-1 and TRBJ1-1; tentatively, D is TRBD1 (5 bases). The CDR3 has 12 amino acids. The V end was cut by 1 base, the J end by 10 bases, with 13 bases between. CDR1 SQVTM and CDR2 ANQGSEA come from the germline V gene. Here the CDR3 reads CSVEATAGGAFF. CDR3 nucleotides: TGCAGCGTTGAAGCGACCGCCGGGGGAGCTTTCTTT.

About this clone: A junction end diverges from the germline sequence, so it may reflect a read error. The V gene is TRBV7-7, the J gene TRBJ2-6; TRBD1 aligns across 11 bases. In germline, CDR1 is SSHAT, CDR2 FNYEAQ (reference sequence). CDR3 length: 20 residues. Here the CDR3 DNA reads TGTGCTAGCAGCTTAGGAAGTGGACAGGGGGCCCCCTCTGGGGCCAACGTCCTGACTTTC. As protein: CASSLGSGQGAPSGANVLTF.

The chain links TRBV25-1 to TRBJ1-5; 7 bases line up with TRBD1. Unmatched junction bases numbered 3, after V lost 8 bases and J lost 2 bases. The CDR3 sequence is 13 residues long. Germline lookup yields CDR1 MGHDK and CDR2 SYGVNS. The CDR3 bases are TGTGCCAGCGCCGGACAGGGCAATCAGCCCCAGCATTTT. Amino acid sequence: CASAGQGNQPQHF.